Listed below are T cell receptor beta chains from one sample, sequenced in a study of chronic HIV infection and antiretroviral therapy. TCRdb independently ran MiXCR on the 5' RACE reads; one entry per CDR3 protein. The repertoire holds 45,000 to 60,000 distinct CDR3 sequences, with approximately 19% as singletons. Material: peripheral blood. The receptors here all came from an adult who had HIV and had not received antiretroviral therapy, or was an uninfected healthy control (not recorded which). Each CDR3 is given without its conserved first and last residue. Fields, in order: V gene, CDR3 protein.

TRBV9 | ASSVVQGGPADTQY
TRBV12-3/TRBV12-4 | ASIYGSGNEQF
TRBV7-2 | ASSLVWGEETQY
TRBV27 | ASSFRSNQPQH
TRBV5-4 | ASSAPSYEQY
TRBV12-3/TRBV12-4 | ASSLGQPQH
TRBV28 | ASSLWEPKERQY
TRBV6-6 | ASSLLTSGRYEQY
TRBV28 | ASSLIDSYNEQF
TRBV28 | ASSFRGTGANVLT
TRBV5-5 | ASSLVQGAYEQY
TRBV11-2 | ASSLGGLADRSYEQY
TRBV28 | ASRRQGRTDGYT
TRBV29-1 | SVDEGSTGELF
TRBV27 | ASSTGTAKNIQY
TRBV18 | ASSPEGRANTEAF
TRBV28 | ASRTRQGATNTEAF
TRBV12-3/TRBV12-4 | ASSLGSGDSYNEQF
TRBV5-1 | ASSLDIPNIQY
TRBV20-1 | SGAPGLAGASVPEQY
TRBV6-5 | ASSSPASGREFYNEQF
TRBV28 | ASSLDRSNYGYT
TRBV11-2 | ASSPGTVYEQY
TRBV18 | ASSLRSGLAGDTDTQY
TRBV4-2 | ASSRGHSNQPQH
TRBV20-1 | SARPRDRAYEQY
TRBV2 | ASSLTENTGELF
TRBV28 | ASSIGQPLTEAF
TRBV9 | ASSAGTSGRSETQY
TRBV24-1 | ATSDRNSPLH
TRBV5-1 | ASSLDGLAGEQY
TRBV9 | ASSVGASGSVSEQF
TRBV27 | ASRPIAGRSYNEQF
TRBV29-1 | SVGRTGTYEQY
TRBV5-1 | ASSLPIGTRAYEQY
TRBV27 | ASSPLAGAQETQY
TRBV29-1 | SVDPDGANVLT